This T cell receptor (beta chain) emerged from a study of siplizumab effects on memory and regulatory T cells. Study results and caveats: With siplizumab, Treg-derived clones averaged about 71% of mappable alloreactive CD4+ clones, versus 26.9% in controls. In roughly 80-96% of proliferating CD4+ or CD8+ clones, a naive or memory phenotype could not be assigned. In siplizumab cultures, the suppressive function of proliferating Tregs remained unconfirmed.

Roughly 90,000 TCR templates per sample were sequenced. Clones were sequenced by immunoSEQ multiplex PCR, and TCRdb holds only the in-frame ones, with some missing. The data contain roughly 100,000 clones, 92% of them singletons. Germline V gene lookup returns CDR1 KGHSH and CDR2 LQKENI. V lost 3 bases and J 4 bases, leaving 4 bases between the germline ends. This CDR3 contains 12 residues. In regard to this clone: Antigen: not known.

This TCR was recovered from a human donor in good health. Material for sequencing was non-Treg CD4+ T cells sorted from blood. This chain links TRBV18 with TRBJ2-1; D is undetermined. CDR3 DNA sequence: TGTGCCAGCTCACCTAGTTACAATGAGCAGTTCTTC. It is translated as CASSPSYNEQFF.